The sequence of this TCR beta chain was determined in a study of T cells in pancreatic ductal adenocarcinoma. Study results and caveats: The resected cohort was biased toward the minority with early-stage disease. Comparisons of tumor and blood clonality may show falsely lower tumor diversity. Blood clonality (around 0.072) did not differ significantly from tumor (about 0.11).

As to this clone: Its antigen is not identified.

Selected pancreatic ductal adenocarcinoma patients had undergone surgery without neoadjuvant therapy. The germline V and J ends were trimmed by 2 bases and 8 bases, with 7 bases remaining between them. The germline CDR1 and CDR2 sequences are SNHLY and FYNNEI. The CDR3 consists of 12 residues. Assay: immunoSEQ multiplex PCR; the TCRdb copy retains only in-frame clones and omits some. The sample records about 9,000 clones, 85% to 90% being singletons. The sequenced material came from PBMCs. This sequence originates from a human donor with pancreatic ductal adenocarcinoma. The chain links TRBV2 to TRBJ2-1; the D gene is possibly TRBD2 (6 bases). The CDR3 is CASSERDYEQFF. CDR3 coding DNA: TGTGCCAGCAGTGAACGGGACTATGAGCAGTTCTTC.